Below are 29 T cell receptor beta chains sequenced from a single sample in a study of cytomegalovirus exposure and HLA in healthy donors. This PCR relied on a set of 60 Vbeta primers and 13 Jbeta primers. Data came from immunoSEQ multiplex PCR; TCRdb stores just in-frame clones and leaves some out. The table lists some 150,000 clones, approximately 74% of them singletons, with approximately 3% in the top ten. Material for sequencing was PBMCs. Every receptor here comes from a woman aged 25 to 45 in good health and CMV-seronegative.

Of note for this clone: At one end, the junction sequence differs from germline, possibly due to a read error. Here the CDR3 reads CSSSQNTGEGGYTF. In DNA form, the CDR3 reads TGTTCCAGCAGCCAGAATACAGGGGAAGGTGGCTACACCTTC. The chain couples TRBV7-9 to TRBJ1-2; 7 bases map to TRBD1. Looked up from germline, CDR1 is SEHNR and CDR2 is FQNEAQ (reference sequence). The CDR3 covers 14 residues.

The V and J genes are TRBV27 and TRBJ2-7, with a weak D call TRBD1 (6 bases). The CDR3 runs 13 residues. V gave up 3 bases and J gave up 4 bases, with 10 bases separating them. Germline V gene sequence: CDR1 MNHEY, CDR2 SMNVEV (reference sequence). The CDR3 protein is CASSFGQSYEQYF. CDR3 nucleotides: TGTGCCAGCAGTTTCGGACAGAGTTACGAGCAGTACTTC.

This chain joins TRBV28 and TRBJ1-2; D remains unclear. CDR1 and CDR2 (germline): MDHEN, SYDVKM. V gave up 7 bases and J gave up 8 bases, with 20 bases separating them. The CDR3 runs to 14 residues. The CDR3 loop reads CASIKPSLSLGYTF. For the CDR3, the DNA is TGTGCCAGCATCAAACCCTCTCTCTCTCTAGGCTACACCTTC.

The chain recombines TRBV6-1 with TRBJ2-2, with D maybe TRBD1 (6 bases). Germline V gene data show CDR1 as MNHNS and CDR2 as SASEGT. This CDR3 has 14 residues. Trimming cost V 7 bases and J 5 bases, with 14 bases left between them. CDR3: CASTIGRGTGELFF. The CDR3 bases are TGTGCCAGCACAATAGGCAGGGGAACCGGGGAGCTGTTTTTT.

The rearrangement links TRBV6-6 to TRBJ1-1; possible D gene TRBD1, 6 bases. This CDR3 has 15 residues. Germline assignment: CDR1 MNHNY and CDR2 SVGAGI (reference sequence). V lost 7 bases, J lost 4 bases, and 19 bases lay in between. The CDR3 spells CASTRGEFVATEAFF. DNA for the CDR3: TGTGCCAGCACCAGGGGAGAATTCGTGGCCACTGAAGCTTTCTTT.

This clone was counted between two and nine times. Mismatch with germline at one junction end may stem from a read error. The gene calls are TRBV28 and TRBJ2-7, with 8 nucleotides matching TRBD1. Germline CDR1 is MDHEN and CDR2 is SYDVKM. The CDR3 has 12 amino acids. The CDR3 bases are TGTGCCAGCAGTTCGACACACAGGACAGGGTTTTTC. It yields the protein CASSSTHRTGFF.

The chain carries TRBV30 and TRBJ2-7, with 7 positions matching TRBD2. The CDR3 loop spans 15 amino acids. V was clipped by 5 bases and J by 4 bases; unmatched bases: 14. Germline values: CDR1 GTSNPN, CDR2 SVGIG (reference sequence). The CDR3 sequence: CAWARGGQIGYEQYF. In DNA, the CDR3 is TGTGCCTGGGCCCGGGGAGGGCAAATCGGGTACGAGCAGTACTTC.

Only a few counts were recorded for this clone. The V gene is TRBV29-1, the J gene TRBJ1-2; 10 bases agree with TRBD1. The V gene's germline CDR1 is SQVTM and CDR2 ANQGSEA. The V segment lost 1 base and the J segment 4 bases; nucleotides outside the gene matches: 12. This CDR3 contains 17 residues. DNA of the CDR3: TGCAGCGTTGAAGCCAGGACAGGGGGATCCTTTGGCTATGGCTACACCTTC. Protein sequence: CSVEARTGGSFGYGYTF.

The chain employs TRBV19 and TRBJ2-5; TRBD1 agrees at 10 bases. With 7 bases clipped from V and 3 bases from J, the junction kept 8 bases outside the gene matches. CDR3 size: 15 residues. From germline, CDR1 is LNHDA and CDR2 SQIVND (reference sequence). CDR3 coding DNA: TGTGCCAGTACCCCAAGGGGACAGGGGAAAGAGACCCAGTACTTC. Translated, it gives CASTPRGQGKETQYF.

Only one count was recorded for this clone. CDR3 in amino acids: CASSQDLGPQHF. In nucleotides, the CDR3 is TGTGCCAGCAGCCAAGATCTAGGGCCCCAGCATTTT. V usage is TRBV4-2 and J usage is TRBJ1-5, with D hard to call. The CDR3 loop spans 12 amino acids. Germline V gene sequence: CDR1 LGHNA, CDR2 YNFKEQ. Deletions cut 0 bases from V and 9 bases from J, with 6 bases between.

The rearrangement uses TRBV6-5 and TRBJ1-2; perhaps TRBD1 as D (5 bases). The V gene's germline CDR1 is MNHEY and CDR2 SVGAGI. This CDR3 has 16 residues. V lost 2 bases and J 2 bases, leaving 15 bases between the germline ends. The CDR3 loop reads CASSYPTGTGNYGYTF. In DNA, the CDR3 is TGTGCCAGCAGTTACCCTACCGGGACTGGAAACTATGGCTACACCTTC.

The chain carries TRBV2 and TRBJ2-2; the D gene is possibly TRBD2 (7 bases). The germline V gene encodes CDR1 SNHLY and CDR2 FYNNEI. Trimming cost V 11 bases and J 3 bases, with 16 bases left between them. The CDR3 length is 14 residues. The CDR3 loop reads CAGGGRSHTGELFF. CDR3 DNA: TGTGCCGGGGGGGGCAGAAGTCACACCGGGGAGCTGTTTTTT. The whole variable domain, remainder taken from reference TRBV2 and TRBJ2-2, is EPEVTQTPSHQVTQMGQEVILRCVPISNHLYFYWYRQILGQKVEFLVSFYNNEISEKSEIFDDQFSVERPDGSNFTLKIRSTKLEDSAMYFCAGGGRSHTGELFFGEGSRLTVL.

The chain employs TRBV29-1 and TRBJ2-4; TRBD1 agrees at 11 bases. The V gene's germline CDR1 is SQVTM and CDR2 ANQGSEA. The ends lost 7 bases at V and 6 bases at J; junction bases unmatched: 5. The CDR3 is 13 amino acids. The CDR3, as DNA: TGCAGCGCGGGGGGGACAGGGGGAAACATTCAGTACTTC. Translating gives CSAGGTGGNIQYF.

This clone has a handful of counts. This rearrangement joins TRBV7-2 to TRBJ1-1; TRBD1 matches at 7 bases. Trimming cost V 5 bases and J 4 bases; bases outside gene matches: 7. Germline V gives CDR1 SGHTA, CDR2 FQGNSA. The CDR3 has 14 amino acids. The CDR3 DNA reads as TGTGCCAGCAGCCGTCGTCGGACAGGCACTGAAGCTTTCTTT. This gives the protein CASSRRRTGTEAFF.

This clone showed up just once. The chain combines TRBV6-5 with TRBJ1-2, with a possible D match to TRBD1 (6 bases). Per germline, CDR1 MNHEY and CDR2 SVGAGI. CDR3 size: 12 residues. V was clipped by 6 bases and J by 2 bases, with 7 bases between them. This CDR3 is CASRQGNYGYTF. CDR3 nucleotide sequence: TGTGCCAGCAGACAGGGAAACTATGGCTACACCTTC.

The rearrangement joins TRBV9 to TRBJ2-5; TRBD1 agrees at 12 bases. The CDR3 is made up of 17 amino acids. The germline gives CDR1 SGDLS, CDR2 YYNGEE. V lost 3 bases to trimming and J lost 5 bases; unmatched junction nucleotides: 11. The CDR3 coding sequence is TGTGCCAGCAGCGCCACCTACGGGACAGGGGGCTGGGAGACCCAGTACTTC. It translates to CASSATYGTGGWETQYF.

This rearrangement joins TRBV10-3 to TRBJ1-5; perhaps TRBD1 as D (6 bases). Per the germline V gene, CDR1 is ENHRY and CDR2 is SYGVKD. The CDR3 length is 12 residues. V lost 11 bases and J 4 bases, leaving 12 bases between the germline ends. CDR3 region: CASDRSNQPQHF. The CDR3 region has the DNA TGTGCCTCCGACAGGTCGAATCAGCCCCAGCATTTT.

The chain carries TRBV29-1 and TRBJ2-3; a possible D gene is TRBD2 (5 bases). The CDR3 contains 11 residues. V was clipped by 7 bases and J by 1 base, with 6 bases between them. In germline, CDR1 is SQVTM, CDR2 ANQGSEA. CDR3 sequence reads: CSGTRTDTQYF. The CDR3 DNA is TGCAGCGGGACTCGCACAGATACGCAGTATTTT.

This rearrangement joins TRBV6-6 to TRBJ2-2, with 8 bases lining up with TRBD1. Germline assignment: CDR1 MNHNY and CDR2 SVGAGI (reference sequence). The CDR3 has 14 residues. J was trimmed by 4 bases and V by 7 bases; bases with no gene match: 5. CDR3 protein: CASTRTGPTGELFF. CDR3 sequence (DNA): TGTGCCAGCACCCGGACAGGGCCCACCGGGGAGCTGTTTTTT.

This rearrangement joins TRBV5-1 to TRBJ2-3; 7 bases align to TRBD2. Germline trimming cut 7 bases from V and 1 base from J; bases unmatched to any gene: 3. The CDR3 contains 13 residues. CDR1 is SGHRS, CDR2 YFSETQ, per germline. The CDR3, as DNA: TGCGCCAGCGGGAGGGTGGGCACAGATACGCAGTATTTT. It is translated as CASGRVGTDTQYF.

This clone was picked up a small number of times. The genes are TRBV5-1 and TRBJ2-2, with D perhaps matching TRBD1 (5 bases). V dropped 4 bases and J dropped 6 bases, with 22 bases sitting between them. Looked up from germline, CDR1 is SGHRS and CDR2 is YFSETQ. The CDR3 runs to 17 residues. The CDR3 loop reads CASSAPQGKVTSGELFF. The CDR3 DNA is TGCGCCAGCAGCGCCCCCCAGGGAAAGGTTACCTCCGGGGAGCTGTTTTTT.

This clone appeared a few times. The CDR3, as DNA: TGTGCCAGCAGCGTGGGTGGCGGGAGGAATGAGCAGTTCTTC. Translating gives CASSVGGGRNEQFF. The chain employs TRBV9 and TRBJ2-1; 8 bases map to TRBD2. Losses at the gene ends were 2 bases for V and 7 bases for J; bases not matched to a gene: 5. The CDR3 is 14 residues long. The germline gives CDR1 SGDLS, CDR2 YYNGEE.

The rearrangement joins TRBV27 to TRBJ1-5; weak D call: TRBD1 (5 bases). The germline gives CDR1 MNHEY, CDR2 SMNVEV (reference sequence). V was clipped by 2 bases and J by 3 bases, with 8 bases between them. This CDR3 spans 14 amino acids. The CDR3 nucleotides are TGTGCCAGCAGTTTAGGGGGGTACAATCAGCCCCAGCATTTT. Protein sequence: CASSLGGYNQPQHF.

Worth noting for this clone: This same CDR3 is encoded by further DNA sequences in the sample. This chain joins TRBV25-1 and TRBJ1-1, with TRBD1 identical over 9 bases. CDR1 and CDR2 from the germline V gene are MGHDK and SYGVNS. CDR3 length equals 15 residues. The J segment lost 1 base and the V segment lost 1 base, leaving 1 base of the junction unmatched. In DNA form, the CDR3 reads TGTGCCAGCAGTGAATTGGGACAGGGGAACACTGAAGCTTTCTTT. It translates to CASSELGQGNTEAFF.

This clone was recorded many times. V usage is TRBV9 and J usage is TRBJ1-5; D possibly corresponds to TRBD1 (5 bases). V gave up 5 bases and J gave up 1 base, with 13 bases separating them. In germline, CDR1 is SGDLS, CDR2 YYNGEE. The CDR3 is 15 residues long. DNA of the CDR3: TGTGCCAGCAGTAGGGACTTATCCAGCAATCAGCCCCAGCATTTT. Protein sequence: CASSRDLSSNQPQHF.

The gene calls are TRBV6-1 and TRBJ1-2; no clear D gene. There are 14 residues in the CDR3. Germline lookup yields CDR1 MNHNS and CDR2 SASEGT. Trimming took off 2 bases at V and 3 bases at J, with 10 bases between the two ends. DNA for the CDR3: TGTGCCAGCAGTGAACAAGGAGCAGACTATGGCTACACCTTC. Translated, it gives CASSEQGADYGYTF.

The V and J genes are TRBV7-2 and TRBJ1-5; TRBD1 aligns across 9 bases. The CDR3 loop spans 15 amino acids. The junction had 5 bases not matched to a gene; V was cut back by 3 bases and J by 5 bases. Germline loops: CDR1 SGHTA, CDR2 FQGNSA. CDR3 sequence: CASSFGDRAYQPQHF. The DNA of the CDR3 is TGTGCCAGCAGCTTTGGGGACAGGGCCTATCAGCCCCAGCATTTT.

The rearrangement uses TRBV7-2 and TRBJ2-1; D gene unclear. This CDR3 comprises 15 residues. Trimming pared 1 base from V and 1 base from J, leaving 8 bases between. Per germline, CDR1 SGHTA and CDR2 FQGNSA. The CDR3: CASSLVVGSYNEQFF. The CDR3 region has the DNA TGTGCCAGCAGCTTAGTGGTCGGGTCCTACAATGAGCAGTTCTTC.

J is TRBJ1-3 and V is TRBV2; TRBD1 might be the D (6 bases). With 3 bases removed from V and 1 base from J, the gap between germline ends came to 7 bases. This CDR3 is 14 amino acids long. CDR1 is SNHLY, CDR2 FYNNEI, per germline. The CDR3 region is CASSERGSGNTIYF. DNA of the CDR3: TGTGCCAGCAGTGAGAGGGGGTCTGGAAACACCATATATTTT.